These T cell receptor beta chains were read from a single sample in a study of blood T cell repertoires in COVID-19. The repertoire was sequenced with immunoSEQ multiplex PCR; TCRdb's copy has only in-frame clones and lacks some. This table has 150,000 to 180,000 clones, 91% appearing once. Input material: peripheral blood. These receptors all come from a man in his fifties with acute or convalescent COVID-19. The CDR3 runs from the conserved cysteine through the conserved F or W. D genes are given only for firm matches. Only part of the rows carry a size: once, few, many, or a class if the clone is expanded.

J gene | CDR3 length | V gene | D gene | clone size | CDR3 protein | CDR3 DNA
TRBJ1-6 | 16 | TRBV6-2/TRBV6-3 | TRBD1 | - | CASSYSTGTDNSPLHF | TGTGCCAGCAGTTACTCCACCGGGACAGATAATTCACCCCTCCACTTT
TRBJ1-2 | 14 | TRBV6-5 | - | - | CATRRDTANGGYTF | TGTGCCACCCGACGGGACACCGCTAACGGGGGCTACACCTTC
TRBJ2-1 | 15 | TRBV6-1 | - | - | CASSELLTPSNEQFF | TGTGCCAGCAGTGAATTGTTGACACCTTCCAATGAGCAGTTCTTC
TRBJ2-1 | 13 | TRBV28 | - | - | CASTVEGHNEQFF | TGTGCCAGCACCGTGGAGGGTCACAATGAGCAGTTCTTC
TRBJ1-3 | 17 | TRBV28 | - | - | CASSRGGGISAGNTIYF | TGTGCCAGCAGCCGGGGAGGGGGGATATCAGCTGGAAACACCATATATTTT
TRBJ2-1 | 16 | TRBV4-1 | TRBD1 | - | CASSQAVGDRVNEQFF | TGCGCCAGCAGCCAAGCCGTGGGGGACAGGGTCAATGAGCAGTTCTTC
TRBJ1-1 | 17 | TRBV28 | TRBD1 | - | CASSSGTGSLLGTEAFF | TGTGCCAGCAGTTCCGGGACAGGGAGCCTTTTGGGTACTGAAGCTTTCTTT
TRBJ2-3 | 18 | TRBV4-1 | TRBD1 | - | CASSQDPRTGRSTDTQYF | TGCGCCAGCAGCCAAGATCCCCGGACAGGGAGAAGCACAGATACGCAGTATTTT
TRBJ2-3 | 16 | TRBV6-2/TRBV6-3 | TRBD1 | - | CASSYADRGDTDTQYF | TGTGCCAGCAGTTACGCCGACAGGGGCGACACAGATACGCAGTATTTT
TRBJ2-1 | 14 | TRBV6-5 | TRBD1 | - | CASSIDRVYNEQFF | TGTGCCAGCAGCATTGACAGGGTGTACAATGAGCAGTTCTTC
TRBJ2-2 | 15 | TRBV2 | - | - | CASSERGSGTGELFF | TGTGCCAGCAGTGAGAGGGGGTCGGGCACCGGGGAGCTGTTTTTT
TRBJ2-7 | 15 | TRBV24-1 | TRBD2 | - | CATPGAGGIRYEQYF | TGTGCCACCCCCGGAGCGGGAGGGATTCGGTACGAGCAGTACTTC
TRBJ1-1 | 14 | TRBV6-5 | - | - | CASSYSTGGGEAFF | TGTGCCAGCAGTTACTCGACCGGGGGAGGAGAAGCTTTCTTT
TRBJ2-1 | 14 | TRBV5-1 | TRBD2 | once | CASSLEGGLGEQFF | TGCGCCAGCAGCTTGGAGGGAGGGCTCGGTGAGCAGTTCTTC
TRBJ1-1 | 14 | TRBV19 | - | - | CASSTNEGYTEAFF | TGTGCCAGTAGTACAAATGAGGGTTACACTGAAGCTTTCTTT
TRBJ2-1 | 14 | TRBV9 | TRBD2 | - | CASSLSGSVDEQFF | TGTGCCAGCAGCCTTAGCGGGAGCGTGGATGAGCAGTTCTTC
TRBJ2-7 | 15 | TRBV10-1 | - | - | CASSESEIAVDEQYF | TGCGCCAGCAGTGAGTCGGAAATAGCTGTTGACGAGCAGTACTTC
TRBJ2-3 | 13 | TRBV7-8 | - | once | CASSFRGADTQYF | TGTGCCAGCAGCTTTAGAGGCGCAGATACGCAGTATTTT
TRBJ1-5 | 14 | TRBV4-1 | - | - | CASSQDPGFQPQHF | TGCGCCAGCAGCCAAGATCCGGGATTCCAGCCCCAGCATTTT